One sample yielded the 10 T cell receptor beta chains listed below, sequenced in a study of shared clonotypes between healthy human individuals (TCRdb year 2020). Library construction relied on the immunoSEQ multiplex PCR assay. Imported from immuneACCESS, the table was reduced by TCRdb to in-frame sequences with V and J called. These copies leave out some clones; in studies compared against another copy, an unresolved V gene accounts for under half, and the cause of the remainder is not known. Present in this sample are about 2 million clones, approximately 94% of which were seen just once. 0.85% to 1.2% of the sample lies in the top ten. CD8 naive samples consisted of CD45RO-negative cells that were positively selected for CCR7, yielding a CD45RA+CCR7+ population without TemRA cells. Sequenced: naive CD8+ T cells sorted from blood. Interpreted using the paper, the cell subset or site label stands for: CD45RA+CCR7+. The origin of the receptors is a young man in good health.

The CDR3 sequence is CASDTGWNQPQHF. CDR3 DNA: TGTGCCAGTGACACAGGGTGGAATCAGCCCCAGCATTTT. The chain joins TRBV19 to TRBJ1-5, with D perhaps matching TRBD1 (6 bases). This CDR3 has 13 residues. The ends were cut back, 8 bases at V and 4 bases at J, with 12 bases in the middle. Germline CDR1 and CDR2: LNHDA and SQIVND (reference sequence). The complete variable domain, with remaining parts taken from reference TRBV19 and TRBJ1-5, reads DGGITQSPKYLFRKEGQNVTLSCEQNLNHDAMYWYRQDPGQGLRLIYYSQIVNDFQKGDIAEGYSVSREKKESFPLTVTSAQKNPTAFYLCASDTGWNQPQHFGDGTRLSIL.

This clone was recorded only once. The V and J genes are TRBV5-5 and TRBJ2-7; TRBD2 is a possible D gene (5 bases). Trimming stripped 6 bases from V and 2 bases from J, with 9 bases between. The CDR3 contains 12 residues. Germline CDR1 is SGHKS and CDR2 is YYEKEE (reference sequence). The CDR3 loop is CASTGIAYEQYF. The CDR3 DNA is TGTGCCAGCACCGGGATAGCCTACGAGCAGTACTTC.

The V gene is TRBV7-9, the J gene TRBJ1-6; D gene uncertain. The CDR3 runs to 14 residues. Trimming left V 4 bases short and J 6 bases short, with 10 bases between. Looked up from germline, CDR1 is SEHNR and CDR2 is FQNEAQ (reference sequence). CDR3 residues: CASSSTQFNSPLHF. The DNA for the CDR3 is TGTGCCAGCAGCTCAACCCAATTTAATTCACCCCTCCACTTT.

The V gene is TRBV28, the J gene TRBJ1-1, with TRBD1 as a possible D gene (6 bases). The CDR3 sequence is 18 residues long. CDR1 is MDHEN and CDR2 is SYDVKM in the germline V gene. Trimming removed 3 bases at V and 0 bases at J, with 20 bases between. Written as DNA, the CDR3 is TGTGCCAGCAGTTTGGGGGTCGTTTCAGGGGACCTGAACACTGAAGCTTTCTTT. It is translated as CASSLGVVSGDLNTEAFF.

The chain recombines TRBV13 with TRBJ1-1, with D tentatively TRBD1 (5 bases). This CDR3 has 14 amino acids. Looked up from germline, CDR1 is PRHDT and CDR2 is FYEKMQ (reference sequence). V dropped 5 bases and J dropped 1 base, with 11 bases sitting between them. The CDR3 DNA reads TGTGCCAGCAGCGTGACAGAGAGGAACACTGAAGCTTTCTTT. Its protein is CASSVTERNTEAFF.

The CDR3 coding sequence is TGTGCCAGCAGCATTACTTCCTACGAGCAGTACTTC. Translating gives CASSITSYEQYF. V usage is TRBV7-2 and J usage is TRBJ2-7; D is undetermined. The CDR3 totals 12 residues. CDR1 and CDR2 from the germline V gene are SGHTA and FQGNSA. V lost 5 bases to trimming and J lost 1 base, with 6 bases between them. The variable domain in full, with the rest retrieved from reference TRBV7-2 and TRBJ2-7, is GAGVSQSPSNKVTEKGKDVELRCDPISGHTALYWYRQSLGQGLEFLIYFQGNSAPDKSGLPSDRFSAERTGGSVSTLTIQRTQQEDSAVYLCASSITSYEQYFGPGTRLTVT.

The chain carries TRBV5-8 and TRBJ2-6, with TRBD1 as a possible D gene (5 bases). V lost 4 bases and J 0 bases, leaving 8 bases between the germline ends. CDR3 size: 15 residues. The germline V gene has CDR1 SGHTS and CDR2 YDEGEE. The CDR3 region is CASSARGSGANVLTF. The DNA of the CDR3 is TGTGCCAGCAGCGCAAGGGGCTCTGGGGCCAACGTCCTGACTTTC.

The genes are TRBV5-4 and TRBJ2-7; 8 bases match TRBD1. Trimming took 4 bases from V and 4 from J; bases not matched to a gene: 10. This CDR3 is 15 amino acids long. Germline loops: CDR1 SGHNT, CDR2 YYREEE (reference sequence). The CDR3 is CASSPGDRPMYEQYF. The CDR3 DNA reads as TGTGCCAGCAGCCCCGGGGACAGGCCCATGTACGAGCAGTACTTC.

In DNA form, the CDR3 reads TGTGCCAGCAGCTGGGCTAGAGGCACTGAAGCTTTCTTT. It specifies CASSWARGTEAFF. V and J are TRBV11-2 and TRBJ1-1; no firm D call. This CDR3 region has 13 residues. V was trimmed by 4 bases and J by 4 bases, leaving 10 bases between them. The germline CDR1 and CDR2 sequences are SGHAT and FQNNGV.

This chain joins TRBV2 and TRBJ2-6; TRBD1 is a possible D gene (6 bases). Trimming shortened V by 8 bases and J by 1 base, and 18 bases separated the two germline ends. Looked up from germline, CDR1 is SNHLY and CDR2 is FYNNEI. The CDR3 is 17 residues long. The CDR3 is CASHPTGGESGANVLTF. CDR3 in DNA: TGTGCCAGCCACCCGACAGGTGGAGAATCTGGGGCCAACGTCCTGACTTTC.